The clone carrying this T cell receptor beta chain was found once. These data originate in a study of shared clonotypes between healthy human individuals. Naive CD8 cells were CD45RO-negative, positively selected for CCR7, excluding terminally differentiated effector memory CD45RA+ cells. The length of the CDR3 is 15 residues. Germline lookup yields CDR1 SGDLS and CDR2 YYNGEE. Trimming pared 4 bases from V and 5 bases from J, leaving 16 bases between. The repertoire was sequenced with immunoSEQ multiplex PCR; TCRdb's copy has only in-frame clones and lacks some. The table shows about 2 million clones, with about 95% occurring only once.

The V call is TRBV9, the J call TRBJ2-1, with D perhaps matching TRBD1 or TRBD2 (5 bases each). Material: naive CD8+ T cells sorted from blood. The TCR sequence derives from a man younger than 30 in good health. CDR3 bases: TGTGCCAGCAGCACCCCTCTGGGGGTACACAATGAGCAGTTCTTC. Its translation: CASSTPLGVHNEQFF.